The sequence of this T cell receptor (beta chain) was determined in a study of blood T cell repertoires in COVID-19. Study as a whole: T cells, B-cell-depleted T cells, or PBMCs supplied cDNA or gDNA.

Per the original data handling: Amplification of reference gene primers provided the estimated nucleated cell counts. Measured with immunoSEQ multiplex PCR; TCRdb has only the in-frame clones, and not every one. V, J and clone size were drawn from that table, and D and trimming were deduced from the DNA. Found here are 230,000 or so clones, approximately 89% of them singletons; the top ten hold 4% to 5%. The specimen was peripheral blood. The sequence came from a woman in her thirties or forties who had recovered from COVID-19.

As DNA, the CDR3 is TGTGCCAGCAGCGTAGTGGCAGGGGCGAACACTGAAGCTTTCTTT. This sequence encodes CASSVVAGANTEAFF. V and J are TRBV9 and TRBJ1-1, with D perhaps matching TRBD1 (6 bases). V was trimmed by 0 bases and J by 1 base, leaving 10 bases between them. The CDR3 is 15 residues long. CDR1 and CDR2 (germline): SGDLS, YYNGEE.